This is a list of T cell receptor beta chains from one sample in a study of T cells in localized non-small cell lung cancer. The protocol was immunoSEQ multiplex PCR, while the TCRdb copy is restricted to in-frame clones and leaves out a portion. The sample yields 25,000 to 35,000 clones, roughly nine tenths seen once. The material was PBMCs, obtained before any cancer treatment. These TCRs come from a man aged 35-69 years with stage II lung adenocarcinoma. Each CDR3 is given with its conserved first and last residue. D genes are given only for firm matches. Size is stated for part of the rows, as once, few or many counts, or as a class when the clone is expanded.

V gene	D gene	clone size	J gene	CDR3 protein	CDR3 DNA
TRBV6-1	TRBD2	-	TRBJ2-1	CASRTSGSNFEQFF	TGTGCCAGCCGGACTAGCGGGAGTAATTTTGAGCAGTTCTTC
TRBV18	TRBD1	-	TRBJ1-1	CASSPGTGNTEAFF	TGTGCCAGCTCACCTGGGACAGGGAACACTGAAGCTTTCTTT
TRBV28	-	-	TRBJ2-5	CASSPRGRSQETQYF	TGTGCCAGCAGCCCAAGAGGGAGAAGCCAAGAGACCCAGTACTTC
TRBV28	-	-	TRBJ2-1	CASSWRLTSYNEQFF	TGTGCCAGCAGTTGGCGACTCACCTCCTACAATGAGCAGTTCTTC
TRBV28	TRBD1	-	TRBJ1-2	CASSLIQGAHYYGYTF	TGTGCCAGCAGTCTTATCCAGGGGGCACATTACTATGGCTACACCTTC
TRBV6-1	-	once	TRBJ2-7	CASSSGSPYEQYF	TGTGCCAGCAGTAGCGGAAGTCCCTACGAGCAGTACTTC
TRBV4-2	TRBD1	few	TRBJ1-1	CASSQQGAVMNTEAFF	TGTGCCAGCAGCCAACAGGGGGCAGTTATGAACACTGAAGCTTTCTTT
TRBV28	-	-	TRBJ2-2	CASSPAGRGGELFF	TGTGCCAGCAGTCCAGCAGGGCGCGGCGGGGAGCTGTTTTTT
TRBV9	-	-	TRBJ2-5	CASSVVSPVAGFRETQYF	TGTGCCAGCAGCGTAGTTAGTCCCGTAGCCGGTTTTCGGGAGACCCAGTACTTC
TRBV7-9	TRBD2	-	TRBJ2-7	CASSPPPGLAGVYEQYF	TGTGCCAGCAGCCCGCCTCCGGGACTAGCGGGAGTTTACGAGCAGTACTTC
TRBV5-4	-	-	TRBJ2-7	CASSLTGPMGEQYF	TGTGCCAGCAGCTTAACCGGGCCGATGGGCGAGCAGTACTTC
TRBV7-3	-	-	TRBJ1-3	CASSLRDSGNTIYF	TGTGCCAGCAGCTTACGTGACTCTGGAAACACCATATATTTT
TRBV28	-	-	TRBJ1-4	CASNRGRDEKLFF	TGTGCCAGCAATAGGGGGAGGGATGAAAAACTGTTTTTT
TRBV11-2	-	-	TRBJ2-1	CASSLQIGLDEQFF	TGTGCCAGCAGCTTGCAGATTGGGTTGGATGAGCAGTTCTTC
TRBV10-3	-	-	TRBJ1-3	CAISEPGSGNTIYF	TGTGCCATCAGTGAACCGGGCTCTGGAAACACCATATATTTT
TRBV11-2	-	-	TRBJ1-1	CASSRQWGAGTEAFF	TGTGCCAGCAGCCGACAATGGGGGGCTGGCACTGAAGCTTTCTTT
TRBV5-4	TRBD1	-	TRBJ2-2	CASSLKGGYTGELFF	TGTGCCAGCAGCTTGAAAGGGGGCTACACCGGGGAGCTGTTTTTT
TRBV7-9	-	-	TRBJ1-1	CASSATGGPLLNTEAFF	TGTGCCAGCAGCGCCACAGGAGGACCCTTGTTGAACACTGAAGCTTTCTTT